This T cell receptor beta chain comes out of a study of beta chain features in type 1 diabetes. With 5 bases removed from V and 11 bases from J, the gap between germline ends came to 18 bases. The CDR3 is made up of 13 amino acids. Germline V CDR1 and CDR2: SGHTA, FQGNSA. Study-level findings and limits: Among type 1 diabetes patients, VDJ junctions had fewer insertions and more deletions. Shorter TCRB CDR3s, moderately but significantly so, were found in Type 1 diabetes patients in all four CD4+ subsets.

Concerning this clone: Its antigen is still unknown.

What was sequenced were expressed TCRB transcripts, since all of the isolated RNA had been reverse transcribed. Clones were sequenced by immunoSEQ multiplex PCR, and TCRdb holds only the in-frame ones, with some missing. Of about 650,000 clones listed, about an eighth are singletons. The clonotype originates from a man aged 25-45 years with type 1 diabetes. The specimen sequenced was naive CD4+ T cells from blood. The chain combines TRBV7-2 with TRBJ1-2; D not certain. CDR3 in DNA: TGTGCCAGCAGCGGTACCGGACGCTTCGGGTACACCTTC. Protein sequence: CASSGTGRFGYTF.